This TCR beta chain is from a study of blood T cell repertoires in COVID-19. Turning to the study itself: Samples taken during acute and convalescent COVID-19 were collected in the United States, Italy and Spain. From T cells, B-cell-depleted T cells, or PBMCs came the material, which was cDNA or gDNA.

Source study methods: Amplifying reference gene primers gave estimates of nucleated cell counts. Method: immunoSEQ multiplex PCR; TCRdb's copy keeps in-frame clones and lacks some. That table is the source of V, J and clone size, and D and trimming were worked out from the DNA. Among roughly 70,000 clones, more than 85% were seen once, and the ten largest hold about an eighth. With 6 bases removed from V and 8 bases from J, the gap between germline ends came to 16 bases. Germline CDR1 MDHEN, CDR2 SYDVKM. This CDR3 has 14 residues. Input material: peripheral blood. This chain uses TRBV28 with TRBJ2-2; D perhaps matches TRBD2 (6 bases). The origin of this receptor is a human donor with active COVID-19. The donor label of this sample is uncertain. The CDR3 nucleotides read TGTGCCAGCAGGACTAGGAGAGGCACGGGGGAGCTGTTTTTT. Protein product: CASRTRRGTGELFF.